This T cell receptor (beta chain) is drawn from a study of regulatory T cells in long-lasting Graves disease. Looking at the study overall: The term persistent Graves' disease signified upward of 5 years on antithyroid drugs with positive TSH receptor antibodies. Notes on the study in general: Among the persistent patients, 2,500 to 3,500 public clonotypes were shared, more than the approximately 970 shared among new patients. Persistent disease favored TRBV28, TRBJ1-2 and TRBJ2-5.

To make TCR beta libraries, researchers used iRepertoire HTBI primers and Arm-PCR of CDR3 regions. MiXCR was run by TCRdb on the multiplex PCR reads, yielding one entry per CDR3 protein. This sample carries 650,000 to 700,000 distinct CDR3 sequences, 25% to 35% of them seen once, and the ten largest clones take 35% to 55%. The sample's time point: persistent/refractory GD, antithyroid drugs over 5 years with positive TRAb. PBMC RNA was the source of the TCR library. This clonotype was detected many times. The antigen is undetermined. Germline loops: CDR1 MNHEY, CDR2 SVGEGT. The V gene lost 0 bases and the J gene lost 5 bases, with 10 bases spanning the gap. The CDR3 totals 15 residues.

This chain connects TRBV6-2 or TRBV6-3 to TRBJ2-2; D may be TRBD2 (6 bases). This clonotype was obtained from a female donor with Graves disease. Sequencing used peripheral blood mononuclear cells (PBMCs), obtained when the disease was refractory, from a patient treated with antithyroid drugs. As DNA, the CDR3 is TGTGCCAGCAGTTACTCGGGGCTAGCGACCGGGGAGCTGTTTTTT. Translation: CASSYSGLATGELFF.